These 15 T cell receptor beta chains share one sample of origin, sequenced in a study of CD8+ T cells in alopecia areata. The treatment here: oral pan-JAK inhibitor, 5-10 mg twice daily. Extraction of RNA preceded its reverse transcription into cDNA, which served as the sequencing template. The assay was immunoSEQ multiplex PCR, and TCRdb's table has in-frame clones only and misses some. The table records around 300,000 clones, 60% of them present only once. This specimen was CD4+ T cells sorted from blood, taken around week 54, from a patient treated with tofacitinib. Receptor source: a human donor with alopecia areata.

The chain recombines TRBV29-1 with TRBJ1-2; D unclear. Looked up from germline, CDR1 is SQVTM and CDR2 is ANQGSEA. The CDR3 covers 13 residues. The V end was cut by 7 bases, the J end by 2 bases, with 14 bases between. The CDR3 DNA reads TGCAGCGCTGACGGGTATCCGAACTATGGCTACACCTTC. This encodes CSADGYPNYGYTF.

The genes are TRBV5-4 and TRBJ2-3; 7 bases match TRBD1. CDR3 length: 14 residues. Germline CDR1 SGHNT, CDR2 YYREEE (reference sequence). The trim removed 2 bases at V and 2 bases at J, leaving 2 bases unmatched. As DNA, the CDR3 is TGTGCCAGCAGCTTCACAGGGGCCACAGATACGCAGTATTTT. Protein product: CASSFTGATDTQYF.

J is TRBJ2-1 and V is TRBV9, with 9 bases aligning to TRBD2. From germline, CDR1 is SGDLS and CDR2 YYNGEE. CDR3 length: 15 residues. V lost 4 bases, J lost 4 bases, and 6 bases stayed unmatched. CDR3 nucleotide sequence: TGTGCCAGCAGCCCCTCAGCGGGGGGTTACAATGAGCAGTTCTTC. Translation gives CASSPSAGGYNEQFF. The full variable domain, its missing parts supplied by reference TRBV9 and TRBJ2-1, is DSGVTQTPKHLITATGQRVTLRCSPRSGDLSVYWYQQSLDQGLQFLIQYYNGEERAKGNILERFSAQQFPDLHSELNLSSLELGDSALYFCASSPSAGGYNEQFFGPGTRLTVL.

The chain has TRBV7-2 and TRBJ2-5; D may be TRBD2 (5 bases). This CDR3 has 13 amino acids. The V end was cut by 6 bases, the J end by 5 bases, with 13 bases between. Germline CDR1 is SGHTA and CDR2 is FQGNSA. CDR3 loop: CASRTGYLETQYF. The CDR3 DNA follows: TGTGCCAGCAGAACGGGATATCTGGAGACCCAGTACTTC.

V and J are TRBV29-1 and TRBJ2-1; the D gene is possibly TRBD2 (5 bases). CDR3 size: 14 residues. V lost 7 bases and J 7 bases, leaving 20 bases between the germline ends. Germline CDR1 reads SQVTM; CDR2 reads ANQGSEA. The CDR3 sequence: CSADRSRERNEQFF. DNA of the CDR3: TGCAGCGCCGACCGGAGTAGGGAGCGGAATGAGCAGTTCTTC.

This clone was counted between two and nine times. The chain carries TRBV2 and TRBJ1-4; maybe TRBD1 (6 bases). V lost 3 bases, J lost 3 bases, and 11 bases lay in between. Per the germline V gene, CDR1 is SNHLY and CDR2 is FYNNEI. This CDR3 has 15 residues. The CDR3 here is CASSDTGGPNEKLFF. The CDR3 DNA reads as TGTGCCAGCAGTGACACCGGGGGCCCTAATGAAAAACTGTTTTTT.

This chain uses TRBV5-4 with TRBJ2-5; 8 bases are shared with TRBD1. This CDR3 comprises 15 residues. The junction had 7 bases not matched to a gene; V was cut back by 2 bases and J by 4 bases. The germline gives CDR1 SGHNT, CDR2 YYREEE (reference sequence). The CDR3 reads CASSLGGQGGETQYF. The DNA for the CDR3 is TGTGCCAGCAGCTTAGGCGGACAGGGCGGAGAGACCCAGTACTTC.

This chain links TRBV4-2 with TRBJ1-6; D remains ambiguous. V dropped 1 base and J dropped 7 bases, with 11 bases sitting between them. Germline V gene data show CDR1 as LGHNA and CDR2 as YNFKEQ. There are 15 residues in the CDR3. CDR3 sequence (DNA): TGTGCCAGCAGCCAAGGCGGCACCCCCAATTCACCCCTCCACTTT. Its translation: CASSQGGTPNSPLHF.

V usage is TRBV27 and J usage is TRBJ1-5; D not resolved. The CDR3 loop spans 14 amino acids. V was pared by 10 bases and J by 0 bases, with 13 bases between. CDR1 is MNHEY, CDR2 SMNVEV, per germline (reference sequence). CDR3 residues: CATGRAYSNQPQHF. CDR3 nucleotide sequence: TGTGCCACCGGTAGGGCGTATAGCAATCAGCCCCAGCATTTT.

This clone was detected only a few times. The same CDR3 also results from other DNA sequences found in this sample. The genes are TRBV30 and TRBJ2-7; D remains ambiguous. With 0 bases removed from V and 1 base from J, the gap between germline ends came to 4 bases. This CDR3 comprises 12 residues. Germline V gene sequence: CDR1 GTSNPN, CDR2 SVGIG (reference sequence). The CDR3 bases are TGTGCCTGGAGTGTAAGGTCCTACGAGCAGTACTTC. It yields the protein CAWSVRSYEQYF.

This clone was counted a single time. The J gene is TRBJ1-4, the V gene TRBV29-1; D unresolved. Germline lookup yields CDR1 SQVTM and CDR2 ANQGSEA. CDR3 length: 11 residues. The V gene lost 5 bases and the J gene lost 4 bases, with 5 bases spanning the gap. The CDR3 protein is CSVRINEKLFF. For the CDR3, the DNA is TGCAGCGTTAGAATTAATGAAAAACTGTTTTTT. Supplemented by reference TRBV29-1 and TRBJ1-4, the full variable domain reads SAVISQKPSRDICQRGTSLTIQCQVDSQVTMMFWYRQQPGQSLTLIATANQGSEATYESGFVIDKFPISRPNLTFSTLTVSNMSPEDSSIYLCSVRINEKLFFGSGTQLSVL.

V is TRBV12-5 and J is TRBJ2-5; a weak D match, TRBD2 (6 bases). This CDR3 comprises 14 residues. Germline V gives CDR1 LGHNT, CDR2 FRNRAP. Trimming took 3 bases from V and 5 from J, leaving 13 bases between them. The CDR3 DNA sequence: TGTGCTAGTGGTTTTGCGGGGTTGCTGGAGACCCAGTACTTC. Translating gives CASGFAGLLETQYF.

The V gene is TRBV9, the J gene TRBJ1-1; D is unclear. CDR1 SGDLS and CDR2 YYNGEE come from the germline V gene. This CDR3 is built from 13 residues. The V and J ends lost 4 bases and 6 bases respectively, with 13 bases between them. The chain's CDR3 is CASSSRNSAEAFF. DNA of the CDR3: TGTGCCAGCAGCTCTCGGAATAGCGCTGAAGCTTTCTTT.

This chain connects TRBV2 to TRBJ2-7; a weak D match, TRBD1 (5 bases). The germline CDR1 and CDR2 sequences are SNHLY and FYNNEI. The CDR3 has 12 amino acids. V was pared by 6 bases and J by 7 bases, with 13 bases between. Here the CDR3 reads CASRRTHLEQYF. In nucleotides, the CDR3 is TGTGCCAGCAGGAGGACACACCTAGAGCAGTACTTC.

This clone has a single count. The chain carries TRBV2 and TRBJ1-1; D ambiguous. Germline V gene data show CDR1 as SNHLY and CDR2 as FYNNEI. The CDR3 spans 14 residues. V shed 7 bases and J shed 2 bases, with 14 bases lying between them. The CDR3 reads CASTQWGFNTEAFF. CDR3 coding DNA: TGTGCCAGCACCCAGTGGGGTTTCAACACTGAAGCTTTCTTT.